One sample yielded the 9 T cell receptor beta chains listed below, sequenced in a study of post-analysis software for immune sequencing data. Overall study findings and caveats: The five TRBV segments detected at higher frequency in patients than in controls included TRBV5-6, TRBV5-1 and TRBV20-1.

Tagging with unique molecular identifiers was a feature of the TCR beta cDNA libraries. TCRdb called the PCR reads again in MiXCR, with one record for every CDR3 protein. The repertoire consists of hundreds of thousands of distinct CDR3 sequences, with just under 30% occurring once and the leading ten covering around 0.55%. These receptors have no known antigen. The material sequenced was blood. Receptor source: a girl between 5 and 17 years old with multiple sclerosis.

The chain combines TRBV27 with TRBJ2-2; the match to TRBD1 covers 7 bases. This CDR3 is built from 11 residues. Unmatched junction bases numbered 2, after V lost 7 bases and J lost 9 bases. Germline V gene sequence: CDR1 MNHEY, CDR2 SMNVEV (reference sequence). The CDR3 DNA sequence: TGTGCCAGCAAACAGGGGCGGGAGCTGTTTTTT. Its protein product is CASKQGRELFF.

V and J are TRBV20-1 and TRBJ2-7, with D possibly TRBD1 on 6 matching bases. The CDR3 covers 14 residues. Germline-derived CDR1 and CDR2 are DFQATT and SNEGSKA (reference sequence). Trimming cost V 5 bases and J 0 bases, with 14 bases left between them. CDR3 DNA: TGCAGTGCTGCGGACAGCGAGAGCTCCTACGAGCAGTACTTC. Translation: CSAADSESSYEQYF.

This clonotype was counted ten times or more. This chain joins TRBV5-1 and TRBJ2-7; D might be TRBD1 (6 bases). V dropped 4 bases and J dropped 1 base, with 15 bases sitting between them. The CDR3 spans 15 residues. Germline CDR1 and CDR2: SGHRS and YFSETQ. CDR3 sequence reads: CASSEQGLRSYEQYF. For the CDR3, the DNA is TGCGCCAGCAGCGAACAGGGTCTAAGGTCCTACGAGCAGTACTTC.

V and J are TRBV5-5 and TRBJ2-7; D perhaps matches TRBD1 (6 bases). This CDR3 is built from 15 residues. CDR1 and CDR2 (germline): SGHKS, YYEKEE (reference sequence). Deletions cut 5 bases from V and 4 bases from J, with 19 bases between. The CDR3 region is CASRRRDTYSYEQYF. The DNA for the CDR3 is TGTGCCAGCAGGCGCCGGGACACTTACTCTTACGAGCAGTACTTC.

The DNA for the CDR3 is TGTGCCAGCACCTCCCGACCGGCTGCGCTAGCTGGGAATGAGCAGTTCTTC. Residues: CASTSRPAALAGNEQFF. V and J are TRBV27 and TRBJ2-1; weak D call: TRBD2 (5 bases). This CDR3 has 17 residues. V shed 7 bases and J shed 7 bases, with 26 bases lying between them. From germline, CDR1 is MNHEY and CDR2 SMNVEV (reference sequence).

This rearrangement joins TRBV5-1 to TRBJ2-5, with D possibly being TRBD1 or TRBD2 (5 bases each). The DNA end favors TRBJ2-7, so the J call may be wrong. Germline V lookup: CDR1 SGHRS, CDR2 YFSETQ. The CDR3 has 15 amino acids. This CDR3 is CASSREGTTGYEQYF. The CDR3 region has the DNA TGCGCCAGCAGCAGAGAGGGGACCACCGGCTACGAGCAGTACTTC.

The chain couples TRBV7-2 to TRBJ1-2, with a possible D match to TRBD1 (5 bases). CDR3 length equals 13 residues. The V end lost 0 bases, the J end lost 4 bases, and 6 bases lay between the germline ends. CDR1 SGHTA and CDR2 FQGNSA come from the germline V gene. CDR3 sequence (DNA): TGTGCCAGCAGCTTAGCACAGGTCTATGGCTACACCTTC. Its translation: CASSLAQVYGYTF.

This clonotype showed up just a few times. V usage is TRBV4-3 and J usage is TRBJ2-3; no definite D call. Germline V gives CDR1 LGHNA, CDR2 YSLEER. The CDR3 totals 16 residues. Trimming cost V 0 bases and J 1 base, with 11 bases left between them. The CDR3 loop reads CASSQDGEYRTDTQYF. In DNA, the CDR3 is TGCGCCAGCAGCCAAGATGGGGAATACCGCACAGATACGCAGTATTTT.

CDR3 region: CSARVSTAGPEKLFF. For the CDR3, the DNA is TGCAGTGCTAGAGTATCTACCGCAGGTCCTGAAAAACTGTTTTTT. This chain uses TRBV20-1 with TRBJ1-4, with no clear D. The CDR3 totals 15 residues. Germline CDR1 reads DFQATT; CDR2 reads SNEGSKA (reference sequence). Trimming stripped 1 base from V and 7 bases from J, with 16 bases between.